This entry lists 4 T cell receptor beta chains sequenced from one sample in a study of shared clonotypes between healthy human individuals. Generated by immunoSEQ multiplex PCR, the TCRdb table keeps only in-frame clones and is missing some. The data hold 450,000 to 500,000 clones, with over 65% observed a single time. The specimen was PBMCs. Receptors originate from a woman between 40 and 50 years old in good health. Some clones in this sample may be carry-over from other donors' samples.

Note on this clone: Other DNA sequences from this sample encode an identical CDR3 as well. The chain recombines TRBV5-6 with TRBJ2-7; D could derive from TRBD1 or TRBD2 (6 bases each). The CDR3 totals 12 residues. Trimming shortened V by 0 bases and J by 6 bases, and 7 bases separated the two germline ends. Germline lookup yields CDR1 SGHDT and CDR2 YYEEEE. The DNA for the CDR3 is TGTGCCAGCAGCTTGGGGGGGGCCGAGCAGTACTTC. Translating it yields CASSLGGAEQYF.

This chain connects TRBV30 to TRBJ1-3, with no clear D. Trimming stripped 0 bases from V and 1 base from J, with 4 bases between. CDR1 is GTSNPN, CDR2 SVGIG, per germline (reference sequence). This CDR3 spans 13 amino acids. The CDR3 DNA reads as TGTGCCTGGAGTGTACTGTCTGGAAACACCATATATTTT. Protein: CAWSVLSGNTIYF. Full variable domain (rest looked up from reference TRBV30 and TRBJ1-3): SQTIHQWPATLVQPVGSPLSLECTVEGTSNPNLYWYRQAAGRGLQLLFYSVGIGQISSEVPQNLSASRPQDRQFILSSKKLLLSDSGFYLCAWSVLSGNTIYFGEGSWLTVV.

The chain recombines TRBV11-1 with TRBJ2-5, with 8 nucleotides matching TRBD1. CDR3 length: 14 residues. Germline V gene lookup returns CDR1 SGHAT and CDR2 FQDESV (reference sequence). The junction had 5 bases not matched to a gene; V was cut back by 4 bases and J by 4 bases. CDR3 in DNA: TGTGCCAGCAGCTCCAGGACAGGGCGAGAGACCCAGTACTTC. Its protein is CASSSRTGRETQYF.

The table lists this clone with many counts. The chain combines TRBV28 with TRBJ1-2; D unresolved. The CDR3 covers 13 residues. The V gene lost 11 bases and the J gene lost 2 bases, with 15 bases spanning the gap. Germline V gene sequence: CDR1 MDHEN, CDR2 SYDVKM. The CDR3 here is CAVMVPTNYGYTF. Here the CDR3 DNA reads TGTGCCGTAATGGTGCCCACAAACTATGGCTACACCTTC.